This is a list of T cell receptor beta chains from one sample in a study of shared clonotypes between healthy human individuals. Generated by immunoSEQ multiplex PCR, the TCRdb table keeps only in-frame clones and is missing some. Among around 550,000 clones listed, 90% to 97% were seen once. Material: naive CD4+ T cells sorted from blood. All receptors derive from a woman aged 30 to 39 in good health. The CDR3 runs from the conserved cysteine through the conserved F or W. A D gene is named only where the DNA matches it firmly.

v_call: TRBV7-9
j_call: TRBJ2-2
d_call: -
cdr3_aa: CASSLLSPGTGELFF
cdr3_nt: TGTGCCAGCAGCTTATTGTCTCCCGGCACCGGGGAGCTGTTTTTT

v_call: TRBV4-1
j_call: TRBJ2-7
d_call: TRBD2
cdr3_aa: CASSPYSVAGGPDFIMQYF
cdr3_nt: TGCGCCAGCAGCCCGTACTCGGTAGCGGGAGGTCCCGATTTTATCATGCAGTACTTC

v_call: TRBV7-9
j_call: TRBJ2-3
d_call: -
cdr3_aa: CASSLVRTDTQYF
cdr3_nt: TGTGCCAGCAGCTTAGTCAGGACAGATACGCAGTATTTT

v_call: TRBV18
j_call: TRBJ2-7
d_call: TRBD1
cdr3_aa: CASSPKRSGGEQYF
cdr3_nt: TGTGCCAGCTCACCAAAAAGGTCAGGGGGCGAGCAGTACTTC

v_call: TRBV6-6
j_call: TRBJ1-1
d_call: -
cdr3_aa: CASSYSRRGNTEAFF
cdr3_nt: TGTGCCAGCAGTTATTCGCGCCGGGGGAACACTGAAGCTTTCTTT

v_call: TRBV7-2
j_call: TRBJ2-4
d_call: TRBD2
cdr3_aa: CASSLDTSGRAGAKNIQYF
cdr3_nt: TGTGCCAGCAGCTTAGATACTAGCGGGAGGGCCGGGGCCAAAAACATTCAGTACTTC

v_call: TRBV6-6
j_call: TRBJ2-7
d_call: -
cdr3_aa: CASSYFGQAAYEQYF
cdr3_nt: TGTGCCAGCAGTTACTTCGGGCAGGCGGCCTACGAGCAGTACTTC

v_call: TRBV6-5
j_call: TRBJ1-5
d_call: -
cdr3_aa: CASSPIGAGNQPQHF
cdr3_nt: TGTGCCAGCAGTCCCATCGGGGCAGGCAATCAGCCCCAGCATTTT

v_call: TRBV6-1
j_call: TRBJ2-7
d_call: -
cdr3_aa: CASSPMAGEAYEQYF
cdr3_nt: TGTGCCAGCAGCCCCATGGCAGGGGAGGCTTACGAGCAGTACTTC

v_call: TRBV6-6
j_call: TRBJ1-1
d_call: -
cdr3_aa: CASSYATYTEAFF
cdr3_nt: TGTGCCAGCAGTTACGCTACATACACTGAAGCTTTCTTT

v_call: TRBV7-9
j_call: TRBJ1-5
d_call: -
cdr3_aa: CASSSTGQPQHF
cdr3_nt: TGTGCCAGCAGCTCCACAGGGCAGCCCCAGCATTTT

v_call: TRBV18
j_call: TRBJ1-5
d_call: -
cdr3_aa: CASSPQGGNQPQHF
cdr3_nt: TGTGCCAGCTCACCCCAGGGTGGCAATCAGCCCCAGCATTTT

v_call: TRBV7-9
j_call: TRBJ2-5
d_call: TRBD2
cdr3_aa: CASSPPGTREVGEQYF
cdr3_nt: TGTGCCAGCAGCCCTCCGGGTACGCGGGAGGTTGGGGAGCAGTACTTC

v_call: TRBV9
j_call: TRBJ2-1
d_call: TRBD2
cdr3_aa: CASSVAGGPGYNEQFF
cdr3_nt: TGTGCCAGCAGCGTCGCGGGAGGGCCTGGATACAATGAGCAGTTCTTC

v_call: TRBV2
j_call: TRBJ1-2
d_call: TRBD1
cdr3_aa: CASSPDRGDYGYTF
cdr3_nt: TGTGCCAGCAGTCCCGACAGGGGTGACTATGGCTACACCTTC